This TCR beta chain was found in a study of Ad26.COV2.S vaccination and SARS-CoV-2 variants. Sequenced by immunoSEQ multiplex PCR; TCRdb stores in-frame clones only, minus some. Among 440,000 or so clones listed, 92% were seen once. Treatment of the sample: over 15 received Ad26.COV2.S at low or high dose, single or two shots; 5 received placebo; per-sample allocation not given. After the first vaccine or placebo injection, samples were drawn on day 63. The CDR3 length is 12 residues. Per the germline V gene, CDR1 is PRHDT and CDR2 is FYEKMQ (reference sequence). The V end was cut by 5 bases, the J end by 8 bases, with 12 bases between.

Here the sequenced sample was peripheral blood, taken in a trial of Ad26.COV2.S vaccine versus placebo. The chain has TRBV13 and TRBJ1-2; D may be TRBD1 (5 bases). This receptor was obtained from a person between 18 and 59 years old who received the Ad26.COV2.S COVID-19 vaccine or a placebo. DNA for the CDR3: TGTGCCAGCAGCATCGCCGGGGGGGGCTACACCTTC. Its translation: CASSIAGGGYTF. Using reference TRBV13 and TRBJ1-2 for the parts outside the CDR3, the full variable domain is AAGVIQSPRHLIKEKRETATLKCYPIPRHDTVYWYQQGPGQDPQFLISFYEKMQSDKGSIPDRFSAQQFSDYHSELNMSSLELGDSALYFCASSIAGGGYTFGSGTRLTVV.